These 21 T cell receptor beta chains were all obtained from the same sample, sequenced in a study of cytomegalovirus exposure and HLA in healthy donors. Sequencing used immunoSEQ multiplex PCR; TCRdb keeps in-frame clones, though not all of them. The sample consists of about 56,000 clones, just over 90% of them appearing once. Material: PBMCs. Receptors originate from a woman under 30 in good health and CMV-seropositive.

With respect to this clone: The junction and the germline gene differ at one end; a read error may be behind it. The V call is TRBV20-1, the J call TRBJ1-2, with a tentative D call TRBD1 (5 bases). CDR1 is DFQATT, CDR2 SNEGSKA, per germline (reference sequence). This CDR3 has 11 residues. The CDR3 here is CSATRGSSSHF. The CDR3 nucleotides are TGCAGTGCTACTAGGGGCAGCTCGTCCCACTTC.

The J gene is TRBJ2-3, the V gene TRBV7-7; D is possibly TRBD1 (6 bases). CDR1 is SSHAT, CDR2 FNYEAQ, per germline (reference sequence). This CDR3 is 14 amino acids long. V was shortened by 1 base and J by 4 bases, with 9 bases between the two germline ends. CDR3 sequence reads: CASSLGGPADTQYF. DNA of the CDR3: TGTGCCAGCAGCTTAGGGGGGCCTGCAGATACGCAGTATTTT.

This chain joins TRBV10-3 and TRBJ2-3, with a tentative D call TRBD2 (6 bases). CDR1 ENHRY and CDR2 SYGVKD come from the germline V gene. The CDR3 contains 15 residues. V shed 5 bases and J shed 4 bases, with 16 bases lying between them. CDR3 nucleotide sequence: TGTGCCATCAGTCTCAGCGGGTCTGGGGCAGATACGCAGTATTTT. It encodes CAISLSGSGADTQYF.

A few counts support this clone. The genes are TRBV11-2 and TRBJ1-2; D is possibly TRBD1 (6 bases). The CDR3 is 12 residues long. V gave up 3 bases and J gave up 14 bases, with 16 bases separating them. CDR1 is SGHAT and CDR2 is FQNNGV in the germline V gene. The CDR3 region is CASSFSAGGETF. DNA for the CDR3: TGTGCCAGCAGCTTTAGCGCTGGGGGCGAAACCTTC. The full variable domain, in which reference TRBV11-2 and TRBJ1-2 provide the parts outside the CDR3, is EAGVAQSPRYKIIEKRQSVAFWCNPISGHATLYWYQQILGQGPKLLIQFQNNGVVDDSQLPKDRFSAERLKGVDSTLKIQPAKLEDSAVYLCASSFSAGGETFGSGTRLTVV.

This sequence joins TRBV5-6 and TRBJ1-1; D perhaps matches TRBD1 (6 bases). In germline, CDR1 is SGHDT, CDR2 YYEEEE. V lost 2 bases and J lost 1, with 12 bases in between. The CDR3 loop spans 15 amino acids. The CDR3 DNA sequence: TGTGCCAGCAGCTTCCGAGACAGGCCGAACACTGAAGCTTTCTTT. Translation: CASSFRDRPNTEAFF. Full variable domain (outside the CDR3, taken from reference TRBV5-6 and TRBJ1-1): DAGVTQSPTHLIKTRGQQVTLRCSPKSGHDTVSWYQQALGQGPQFIFQYYEEEERQRGNFPDRFSGHQFPNYSSELNVNALLLGDSALYLCASSFRDRPNTEAFFGQGTRLTVV.

V and J are TRBV18 and TRBJ1-1; D gene uncertain. V lost 2 bases, J lost 2 bases, and 15 bases lay in between. Germline CDR1 KGHSH, CDR2 LQKENI. The CDR3 consists of 16 residues. As DNA, the CDR3 is TGTGCCAGCTCACCAACTTCCCAGATGACAAACACTGAAGCTTTCTTT. Amino acid sequence: CASSPTSQMTNTEAFF.

The CDR3 here is CASSGTGGRNSPLHF. In DNA form, the CDR3 reads TGTGCCAGCAGCGGGACAGGGGGCCGCAATTCACCCCTCCACTTT. The V call is TRBV9, the J call TRBJ1-6; TRBD1 matches at 11 bases. Trimming at V came to 3 bases and at J to 7 bases, leaving 3 bases not matched to a gene. CDR3 length: 15 residues. Looked up from germline, CDR1 is SGDLS and CDR2 is YYNGEE. The whole variable domain, remainder taken from reference TRBV9 and TRBJ1-6, is DSGVTQTPKHLITATGQRVTLRCSPRSGDLSVYWYQQSLDQGLQFLIQYYNGEERAKGNILERFSAQQFPDLHSELNLSSLELGDSALYFCASSGTGGRNSPLHFGNGTRLTVT.

The J gene is TRBJ2-7, the V gene TRBV30, with a tentative D call TRBD1 (6 bases). CDR1 and CDR2 from the germline V gene are GTSNPN and SVGIG (reference sequence). Trimming removed 2 bases from V and 6 bases from J, with 17 bases in between. CDR3 length: 14 residues. The CDR3 sequence: CAWSSELGAVEQYF. In nucleotides, the CDR3 is TGTGCCTGGAGTTCTGAACTGGGGGCGGTCGAGCAGTACTTC.

V is TRBV7-8 and J is TRBJ1-2; 9 bases are shared with TRBD1. Germline CDR1 reads SGHVS; CDR2 reads FQNEAQ. With 7 bases clipped from V and 6 bases from J, the junction kept 6 bases outside the gene matches. This CDR3 is 13 amino acids long. CDR3 sequence: CASKGDRADGYTF. In DNA form, the CDR3 reads TGTGCCAGCAAGGGGGACAGGGCTGATGGCTACACCTTC.

The gene calls are TRBV7-2 and TRBJ2-7; the D is unclear. CDR1 is SGHTA and CDR2 is FQGNSA in the germline V gene. The CDR3 is 14 amino acids. Trimming removed 3 bases from V and 4 bases from J, with 13 bases in between. The CDR3 spells CASSFSRGDYEQYF. CDR3 nucleotide sequence: TGTGCCAGCAGCTTTTCCAGAGGAGATTACGAGCAGTACTTC.

The chain links TRBV5-1 to TRBJ2-1, with D tentatively TRBD2 (6 bases). This CDR3 contains 17 residues. Germline CDR1 reads SGHRS; CDR2 reads YFSETQ. Trimming took off 0 bases at V and 7 bases at J, with 20 bases between the two ends. In DNA, the CDR3 is TGCGCCAGCAGCTTGGAAGCGGGCCCCACAATAGGTAATGAGCAGTTCTTC. It is translated as CASSLEAGPTIGNEQFF.

This chain uses TRBV6-5 with TRBJ1-1; D remains unclear. Trimming removed 0 bases at V and 1 base at J, with 12 bases between. Germline V CDR1 and CDR2: MNHEY, SVGAGI. This CDR3 is built from 16 residues. The CDR3 region has the DNA TGTGCCAGCAGTTACTCGATGGCGGCGGGGAACACTGAAGCTTTCTTT. Its translation is CASSYSMAAGNTEAFF.

The sample holds one count of this clone. V gene TRBV7-2 combines with J gene TRBJ1-1; D is ambiguous. V was shortened by 2 bases and J by 4 bases, with 8 bases between the two germline ends. CDR3 length equals 13 residues. Per germline, CDR1 SGHTA and CDR2 FQGNSA. In DNA form, the CDR3 reads TGTGCCAGCAGCTTATGGGCGTCCACTGAAGCTTTCTTT. This codes for CASSLWASTEAFF.

Written as DNA, the CDR3 is TGTGCCATCAGTGAGTCGAACGGGGGTGGCTATGGCTACACCTTC. This sequence encodes CAISESNGGGYGYTF. V is TRBV10-3 and J is TRBJ1-2; a weak D match, TRBD1 (5 bases). The CDR3 has 15 residues. V lost 0 bases and J 4 bases, leaving 12 bases between the germline ends. The germline V gene encodes CDR1 ENHRY and CDR2 SYGVKD.

This chain connects TRBV6-1 to TRBJ1-2; D gene ambiguous. Germline CDR1 reads MNHNS; CDR2 reads SASEGT. V was shortened by 0 bases and J by 2 bases, with 7 bases between the two germline ends. The CDR3 has 14 residues. For the CDR3, the DNA is TGTGCCAGCAGTGAAGCGGGCAGAAACTATGGCTACACCTTC. Encoded protein: CASSEAGRNYGYTF.

J is TRBJ2-7 and V is TRBV5-4; D is perhaps TRBD1 (6 bases). Germline CDR1 and CDR2: SGHNT and YYREEE (reference sequence). The germline V and J ends were trimmed by 2 bases and 3 bases, with 15 bases remaining between them. This CDR3 is 15 amino acids long. In DNA form, the CDR3 reads TGTGCCAGCAGCTTTGCACAGGGTAGTATCTACGAGCAGTACTTC. Residues: CASSFAQGSIYEQYF.

V and J are TRBV2 and TRBJ1-1; D not certain. There are 12 residues in the CDR3. The germline CDR1 and CDR2 sequences are SNHLY and FYNNEI. Trimming pared 6 bases from V and 1 base from J, leaving 6 bases between. The CDR3 region is CASRLRNTEAFF. In nucleotides, the CDR3 is TGTGCCAGCAGACTGCGGAACACTGAAGCTTTCTTT.

The table lists this clone with many counts. V is TRBV9 and J is TRBJ1-5, with TRBD1 matching 11 bases. The CDR3 is made up of 14 amino acids. The germline CDR1 and CDR2 sequences are SGDLS and YYNGEE. After removal of 3 bases from V and 6 bases from J, the junction contained 2 bases not matched to a gene. This CDR3 is CASSAGTGGQPQHF. The CDR3 DNA is TGTGCCAGCAGCGCCGGGACAGGGGGTCAGCCCCAGCATTTT.

The V gene is TRBV7-9, the J gene TRBJ2-5; the D gene is possibly TRBD2 (5 bases). This CDR3 has 12 residues. Germline V gives CDR1 SEHNR, CDR2 FQNEAQ (reference sequence). Deletions cut 6 bases from V and 5 bases from J, with 10 bases between. CDR3 in amino acids: CASSPPGETQYF. The CDR3 DNA is TGTGCCAGCAGTCCCCCGGGGGAGACCCAGTACTTC.

The chain combines TRBV5-1 with TRBJ2-1; D gene ambiguous. Trimming removed 0 bases at V and 2 bases at J, with 15 bases between. The CDR3 contains 17 residues. Germline V lookup: CDR1 SGHRS, CDR2 YFSETQ. The CDR3 DNA reads TGCGCCAGCAGCTTGGAGGCGACAAACCTGGCCTACAATGAGCAGTTCTTC. Amino acids: CASSLEATNLAYNEQFF.

This chain connects TRBV9 to TRBJ1-1; 10 bases are a match to TRBD1. CDR3 length: 16 residues. V trimming: 4 bases; J trimming: 0 bases; junction bases outside the gene matches: 6. Germline CDR1 SGDLS, CDR2 YYNGEE. CDR3: CASSPTGTGVNTEAFF. The CDR3 DNA is TGTGCCAGCAGCCCCACCGGGACAGGGGTGAACACTGAAGCTTTCTTT.